Listed here are 22 T cell receptor beta chains from one sample, sequenced in a study of identical twins. TCRdb re-called the 5' RACE reads through MiXCR, storing one row per CDR3 protein. The sample records 250,000 to 350,000 distinct CDR3 sequences, approximately 8% being singletons. This same sample was also part of a study on yellow fever vaccine responses in identical twins.

Sample: memory (CD45RO+) T cells sorted from blood. These receptors all come from a young woman in good health.

The rearrangement joins TRBV11-3 to TRBJ2-7, with D unclear. This CDR3 has 14 amino acids. The germline V gene encodes CDR1 SGHNT and CDR2 YENEEA. V lost 2 bases and J lost 5, with 13 bases in between. The CDR3 bases are TGTGCCAGCAGCTTACTTGGGGTAGCCCACGAGCAGTACTTC. Translation gives CASSLLGVAHEQYF.

A few counts support this clonotype. V usage is TRBV19 and J usage is TRBJ1-2; 7 nucleotides align to TRBD1. V lost 4 bases, J lost 8 bases, and 13 bases stayed unmatched. The CDR3 spans 15 residues. Per the germline V gene, CDR1 is LNHDA and CDR2 is SQIVND (reference sequence). CDR3 nucleotides: TGTGCCAGTAGTACCCCCCGGACAGGCCCGGGCGGCTACACCTTC. Its translation is CASSTPRTGPGGYTF.

This chain uses TRBV9 with TRBJ1-4; tentatively, D is TRBD1 (6 bases). This CDR3 comprises 16 residues. The V end was cut by 3 bases, the J end by 7 bases, with 19 bases between. Germline loops: CDR1 SGDLS, CDR2 YYNGEE. The CDR3, as DNA: TGTGCCAGCAGCGCCCCGTTTGGGGGCGCGTCTGAAAAACTGTTTTTT. This codes for CASSAPFGGASEKLFF.

This clonotype was counted only a few times. The CDR3: CASSGRLAGLYNEQFF. In nucleotides, the CDR3 is TGTGCCAGCAGTGGCCGACTAGCGGGACTCTACAATGAGCAGTTCTTC. The chain links TRBV6-1 to TRBJ2-1; 11 nucleotides align to TRBD2. V dropped 4 bases and J dropped 3; count of bases not matched to a gene: 5. From germline, CDR1 is MNHNS and CDR2 SASEGT. The CDR3 extends over 16 amino acids.

This clonotype has only a few counts. This chain joins TRBV6-5 and TRBJ2-2; D is ambiguous. The germline V gene has CDR1 MNHEY and CDR2 SVGAGI. The CDR3 covers 15 residues. Trimming pared 0 bases from V and 6 bases from J, leaving 11 bases between. The CDR3 coding sequence is TGTGCCAGCAGTTACTCATTTCGGGTAGCCGGGGAGCTGTTTTTT. Translation gives CASSYSFRVAGELFF.

The rearrangement joins TRBV29-1 to TRBJ2-1; possibly TRBD1 for D (5 bases). V was clipped by 7 bases and J by 7 bases, with 11 bases between them. The CDR3 totals 11 residues. Germline lookup yields CDR1 SQVTM and CDR2 ANQGSEA. The CDR3 here is CSAGQGNEQFF. The CDR3, as DNA: TGCAGCGCCGGGCAGGGTAATGAGCAGTTCTTC.

This clonotype was recorded a few times. The chain couples TRBV9 to TRBJ2-7; TRBD2 matches 7 bases. With V trimmed by 4 bases and J by 0 bases, 19 bases remained unmatched. The CDR3 runs 19 residues. CDR1 and CDR2 (germline): SGDLS, YYNGEE. The CDR3 protein is CASSPRGEGSPGGSYEQYV. The CDR3 nucleotides read TGTGCCAGCAGCCCCCGAGGGGAGGGCAGCCCTGGGGGCTCCTACGAGCAGTACGTC.

This clonotype appeared many times. The chain uses TRBV3-1 and TRBJ2-3, with D hard to call. The V gene's germline CDR1 is LGHDT and CDR2 YNNKEL (reference sequence). The V end lost 3 bases, the J end lost 2 bases, and 6 bases lay between the germline ends. The CDR3 is 13 residues long. CDR3 in DNA: TGTGCCAGCAGCCACGCGCACACAGATACGCAGTATTTT. Amino acid sequence: CASSHAHTDTQYF.

There are many counts of this clonotype. The chain couples TRBV5-1 to TRBJ2-7; 10 bases fit TRBD2. In germline, CDR1 is SGHRS, CDR2 YFSETQ. The ends lost 0 bases at V and 1 base at J; junction bases unmatched: 7. The length of the CDR3 is 17 residues. The CDR3 reads CASSLASKREGSYEQYF. The CDR3, as DNA: TGCGCCAGCAGCTTGGCCTCGAAGCGGGAGGGGTCCTACGAGCAGTACTTC.

The table lists this clonotype with a few counts. The rearrangement links TRBV20-1 to TRBJ2-5; 7 bases are a match to TRBD2. Germline V gene sequence: CDR1 DFQATT, CDR2 SNEGSKA (reference sequence). The CDR3 is 13 residues long. The ends lost 4 bases at V and 4 bases at J; junction bases unmatched: 6. The CDR3 DNA reads TGCAGTGCTACGGGGAGGGTGGTAGAGACCCAGTACTTC. It encodes CSATGRVVETQYF.

The chain has TRBV19 and TRBJ2-1; 16 nucleotides agree with TRBD2. Germline CDR1 reads LNHDA; CDR2 reads SQIVND (reference sequence). The CDR3 contains 18 residues. The junction had 10 bases not matched to a gene; V was cut back by 6 bases and J by 5 bases. CDR3 in amino acids: CASSQTGLAGGRHNEQFF. CDR3 DNA sequence: TGTGCCAGTAGCCAAACGGGACTAGCGGGAGGGCGCCACAATGAGCAGTTCTTC.

This chain's CDR3 is CASSGTSGSGDTQYF. CDR3 DNA: TGTGCCAGCAGTGGGACTAGCGGGAGTGGAGATACGCAGTATTTT. The chain has TRBV6-4 and TRBJ2-3; 13 positions match TRBD2. The V segment lost 4 bases and the J segment 5 bases; nucleotides outside the gene matches: 3. From germline, CDR1 is MRHNA and CDR2 SNTAGT. The CDR3 runs 15 residues.

This rearrangement joins TRBV7-3 to TRBJ2-2; 7 bases match TRBD2. The CDR3 runs to 15 residues. V gave up 3 bases and J gave up 1 base; unmatched junction bases: 2. Germline-derived CDR1 and CDR2 are SGHTA and FQGTGA. The CDR3 sequence is CASSFASGNTGELFF. CDR3 DNA: TGTGCCAGCAGCTTTGCTAGCGGGAACACCGGGGAGCTGTTTTTT.

This clonotype was recorded many times. The chain uses TRBV3-1 and TRBJ2-7; 8 bases fit TRBD1. Unmatched junction bases numbered 7, after V lost 4 bases and J lost 2 bases. The CDR3 runs to 15 residues. CDR1 and CDR2 from the germline V gene are LGHDT and YNNKEL (reference sequence). The CDR3 reads CASSPRTGPAYEQYF. The CDR3 DNA reads as TGTGCCAGCAGCCCCAGGACAGGGCCAGCCTACGAGCAGTACTTC.

This chain connects TRBV6-2 or TRBV6-3 to TRBJ1-2; 8 bases map to TRBD1. The V gene end was trimmed by 2 bases and the J gene end by 7 bases; junction bases not matched to a gene: 0. The CDR3 runs 12 residues. Germline lookup yields CDR1 MNHEY and CDR2 SVGEGT. The CDR3, as DNA: TGTGCCAGCAGTTACCAGGGGGCTGGCTACACCTTC. This encodes CASSYQGAGYTF.

This clonotype appeared a few times. The chain carries TRBV28 and TRBJ1-2; D is undetermined. Germline V gene sequence: CDR1 MDHEN, CDR2 SYDVKM. The CDR3 extends over 15 amino acids. V was pared by 6 bases and J by 1 base, with 15 bases between. CDR3 sequence (DNA): TGTGCCAGCAGGAGCCCAATTGGTGGTAACTATGGCTACACCTTC. Translation gives CASRSPIGGNYGYTF.

This clonotype was recorded a few times. The chain has TRBV9 and TRBJ2-3; D is possibly TRBD1 (5 bases). Germline CDR1 SGDLS, CDR2 YYNGEE. The CDR3 sequence is 16 residues long. V lost 4 bases, J lost 1 base, and 16 bases lay in between. The DNA of the CDR3 is TGTGCCAGCAGCTCCTTTGCAGGGCCCGGCACAGATACGCAGTATTTT. It yields the protein CASSSFAGPGTDTQYF.

Many counts were recorded for this clonotype. The V call is TRBV3-1, the J call TRBJ1-5; D is ambiguous. This CDR3 comprises 13 residues. V lost 3 bases and J lost 4, with 7 bases in between. CDR1 is LGHDT and CDR2 is YNNKEL in the germline V gene (reference sequence). The DNA for the CDR3 is TGTGCCAGCAGCCAGGGTTGGAATCAGCCCCAGCATTTT. It codes for CASSQGWNQPQHF. The full variable domain, its missing parts supplied by reference TRBV3-1 and TRBJ1-5, is DTAVSQTPKYLVTQMGNDKSIKCEQNLGHDTMYWYKQDSKKFLKIMFSYNNKELIINETVPNRFSPKSPDKAHLNLHINSLELGDSAVYFCASSQGWNQPQHFGDGTRLSIL.

This chain joins TRBV20-1 and TRBJ2-3; perhaps TRBD1 as D (5 bases). The CDR3 consists of 16 residues. Looked up from germline, CDR1 is DFQATT and CDR2 is SNEGSKA (reference sequence). The ends were cut back, 3 bases at V and 2 bases at J, with 18 bases in the middle. The CDR3 coding sequence is TGCAGTGCTAGTCCACTCGACAGAGCCAACACAGATACGCAGTATTTT. It encodes CSASPLDRANTDTQYF.

The V and J genes are TRBV14 and TRBJ1-1; a weak D match, TRBD1 (5 bases). Trimming removed 3 bases at V and 6 bases at J, with 14 bases between. Germline V gives CDR1 SGHDN, CDR2 FVKESK. CDR3 size: 14 residues. The CDR3 DNA reads TGTGCCAGCAGCCAGACGGGACGGGTAGCTGAAGCTTTCTTT. As protein: CASSQTGRVAEAFF.

This clonotype was detected many times. The CDR3 coding sequence is TGCGCCAGCAGCCCCATCGGACCCCTTTCCGGGGAGGCACCCCTCCACTTT. Encoded protein: CASSPIGPLSGEAPLHF. The V call is TRBV5-1, the J call TRBJ1-6; D not certain. The V gene's germline CDR1 is SGHRS and CDR2 YFSETQ. CDR3 length: 17 residues. The germline V and J ends were trimmed by 4 bases and 11 bases, with 25 bases remaining between them.

This chain uses TRBV20-1 with TRBJ2-3, with D maybe TRBD1 (6 bases). This CDR3 has 13 amino acids. Germline assignment: CDR1 DFQATT and CDR2 SNEGSKA (reference sequence). Between the trimmed V and J ends, which lost 1 base and 7 bases, there was a span of 12 bases. The CDR3 DNA sequence: TGCAGTGCTAGAGTTGGGGGCGCAAATACGCAGTATTTT. This gives the protein CSARVGGANTQYF.